Listed here is a single T cell receptor (beta chain). The data stem from a study of control samples from healthy donors and cancer patients. The ends were cut back, 4 bases at V and 4 bases at J, with 16 bases in the middle. Germline CDR1 reads MNHEY; CDR2 reads SVGAGI. The CDR3 covers 15 residues. Sequencing used immunoSEQ multiplex PCR; TCRdb keeps in-frame clones, though not all of them. The sample consists of approximately 180,000 clones, roughly 92% of them appearing once. The sequenced sample consisted of blood. The chain is built from TRBV6-5 and TRBJ1-2; D is ambiguous. The TCR comes from a woman aged 18 to 35 in good health. The CDR3 DNA reads as TGTGCCAGCAGTTCCGGACTTGGTCCCTTCTATGGCTACACCTTC. Its protein is CASSSGLGPFYGYTF.